Listed below are T cell receptor beta chains from one sample, sequenced in a study of control samples from healthy donors and cancer patients. Here immunoSEQ multiplex PCR was the method, and the copy in TCRdb shows in-frame clones only, minus some. The sample records approximately 170,000 clones, approximately 92% being singletons. Sequenced: blood. The receptors shown here come from a man aged 25 to 40 in good health. Each CDR3 is given with its conserved first and last residue. The D gene is left open where the match is weak. The size of a clone is reported for some rows only, either as once, few or many, or as a class for expanded clones.

V gene	J gene	clone size	D gene	CDR3 protein	CDR3 DNA
TRBV27	TRBJ1-1	.	.	CASSFRGVERTEAFF	TGTGCCAGCAGTTTTAGAGGGGTTGAACGTACTGAAGCTTTCTTT
TRBV20-1	TRBJ2-1	.	.	CSASLRNEQFF	TGCAGTGCTAGTCTTAGGAATGAGCAGTTCTTC
TRBV7-3	TRBJ1-3	.	TRBD1	CASSRTGRGNTIYF	TGTGCCAGCAGCCGGACAGGGAGAGGAAACACCATATATTTT
TRBV18	TRBJ1-6	.	.	CASSRVDSPLHF	TGTGCCAGCTCACGGGTTGATTCACCCCTCCACTTT
TRBV10-1	TRBJ1-4	once	TRBD1	CASSAGTGPEKLFF	TGCGCCAGCAGCGCCGGGACAGGGCCTGAAAAACTGTTTTTT
TRBV19	TRBJ2-7	once	TRBD1	CASSSTGTGGYEQYF	TGTGCCAGTAGTTCAACCGGGACAGGGGGCTACGAGCAGTACTTC
TRBV30	TRBJ1-1	.	.	CAWSVEGNTEAFF	TGTGCCTGGAGTGTGGAGGGGAACACTGAAGCTTTCTTT
TRBV5-1	TRBJ2-7	few	.	CASSLGYEQYF	TGCGCCAGCAGCTTAGGGTACGAGCAGTACTTC
TRBV5-1	TRBJ1-1	.	TRBD1	CASSPTGGYTEAFF	TGCGCCAGCAGCCCGACAGGGGGTTACACTGAAGCTTTCTTT
TRBV7-8	TRBJ1-3	few	.	CASSLGTTGNTIYF	TGTGCCAGCAGCTTAGGGACAACTGGAAACACCATATATTTT
TRBV19	TRBJ1-1	.	TRBD1	CASRLQGAVTEAFF	TGTGCCAGTAGGTTACAGGGGGCTGTCACTGAAGCTTTCTTT
TRBV27	TRBJ1-5	.	.	CASSLSWGGRQPQHF	TGTGCCAGCAGTTTATCGTGGGGGGGACGACAGCCCCAGCATTTT
TRBV19	TRBJ2-7	.	TRBD2	CASRPGLAGGEQYF	TGTGCCAGTAGACCGGGACTAGCGGGAGGCGAGCAGTACTTC
TRBV6-2/TRBV6-3	TRBJ1-1	.	TRBD1	CASSYSPGGTEAFF	TGTGCCAGCAGTTACTCCCCAGGGGGGACTGAAGCTTTCTTT
TRBV5-1	TRBJ2-3	.	TRBD1	CASSEQDRESYF	TGCGCCAGCAGCGAACAGGACAGGGAATCATATTTT
TRBV30	TRBJ1-1	.	.	CAWRQTEAFF	TGTGCCTGGAGACAAACTGAAGCTTTCTTT
TRBV19	TRBJ2-1	.	TRBD2	CASIPSGSYNEQFF	TGTGCCAGTATTCCTAGCGGGTCCTACAATGAGCAGTTCTTC
TRBV11-2	TRBJ2-7	.	TRBD2	CASSPPLAGLVSYEQYF	TGTGCCAGCAGCCCCCCCCTAGCGGGGTTAGTTTCCTACGAGCAGTACTTC
TRBV21-1	TRBJ2-1	once	.	CASSKAVGRTTYNEQFF	TGTGCCAGCAGCAAAGCGGTGGGACGCACAACATACAATGAGCAGTTCTTC
TRBV27	TRBJ1-5	.	TRBD1	CASSSMTGAGQPQHF	TGTGCCAGCAGTTCCATGACAGGGGCGGGTCAGCCCCAGCATTTT
TRBV10-1	TRBJ2-7	.	TRBD2	CASSASGGYEQYF	TGCGCCAGCAGTGCGAGCGGGGGCTACGAGCAGTACTTC
TRBV5-4	TRBJ2-3	.	.	CASSLAATDTQYF	TGTGCCAGCAGCTTGGCAGCCACAGATACGCAGTATTTT
TRBV10-3	TRBJ2-1	.	.	CAISEPKDFGDEQFF	TGTGCCATCAGTGAACCGAAGGACTTCGGGGATGAGCAGTTCTTC
TRBV4-1	TRBJ2-2	.	.	CASSFIQGTGELFF	TGCGCCAGCAGCTTCATACAGGGTACCGGGGAGCTGTTTTTT
TRBV7-8	TRBJ2-7	.	.	CASSPLPVSSYEQYF	TGTGCCAGCAGTCCCCTTCCCGTCAGCTCCTACGAGCAGTACTTC
TRBV10-3	TRBJ2-3	.	TRBD2	CAISIGLAGDTQYF	TGTGCCATCAGTATTGGACTAGCGGGAGATACGCAGTATTTT
TRBV28	TRBJ2-1	.	TRBD1	CASSLPGTAIYNEQFF	TGTGCCAGCAGTTTACCCGGGACAGCTATATACAATGAGCAGTTCTTC
TRBV3-1/TRBV3-2	TRBJ1-1	.	.	CVSSLTGGEAAFF	TGTGTCAGCAGCCTCACTGGCGGGGAAGCAGCTTTCTTT
TRBV19	TRBJ1-2	.	.	CASSIQGYNGYTF	TGTGCCAGTAGTATCCAGGGATATAATGGCTACACCTTC
TRBV11-1	TRBJ2-7	.	TRBD1	CASRRDRGTYEQYF	TGTGCCAGCCGACGAGACAGGGGGACCTACGAGCAGTACTTC
TRBV23-1	TRBJ2-7	.	.	CASSLQGQYF	TGCGCCAGCAGTCTTCAGGGGCAGTACTTC
TRBV10-2	TRBJ2-7	.	TRBD2	CASSPTKLAGYEQYF	TGCGCCAGCAGCCCGACTAAGCTAGCGGGATACGAGCAGTACTTC
TRBV5-1	TRBJ1-4	.	.	CASSLRAKGQNEKLFF	TGCGCCAGCAGCTTGAGGGCGAAGGGTCAAAATGAAAAACTGTTTTTT
TRBV5-8	TRBJ1-2	few	TRBD1	CASSDRGYGYTF	TGTGCCAGCAGCGACAGGGGTTATGGCTACACCTTC
TRBV27	TRBJ1-4	.	TRBD1	CASTKQGGGEKLFF	TGTGCCAGCACCAAACAGGGGGGGGGTGAAAAACTGTTTTTT
TRBV10-2	TRBJ2-5	.	.	CASRPSRGQETQYF	TGCGCCAGCCGACCGAGCAGGGGCCAAGAGACCCAGTACTTC
TRBV21-1	TRBJ2-5	.	.	CASSKLLEGGEETQYF	TGTGCCAGCAGCAAACTTCTGGAGGGGGGGGAAGAGACCCAGTACTTC
TRBV9	TRBJ1-1	.	.	CASSRGVVTEAFF	TGTGCCAGCAGCCGTGGGGTGGTCACTGAAGCTTTCTTT
TRBV6-5	TRBJ1-6	.	.	CASSYSAQGGSPLHF	TGTGCCAGCAGTTACTCGGCACAGGGAGGTTCACCCCTCCACTTT
TRBV30	TRBJ1-1	.	.	CAWRPGRNTEAFF	TGTGCCTGGAGACCAGGCCGGAACACTGAAGCTTTCTTT
TRBV2	TRBJ1-2	.	.	CASSEQGQLNYGYTF	TGTGCCAGCAGTGAACAAGGACAGCTTAACTATGGCTACACCTTC
TRBV7-2	TRBJ1-2	.	TRBD1	CASSLAGGGDYGYTF	TGTGCCAGCAGCTTAGCAGGGGGCGGTGACTATGGCTACACCTTC
TRBV11-2	TRBJ2-7	.	.	CASSLDPVRQYF	TGTGCCAGCAGCTTAGACCCCGTGCGGCAGTACTTC
TRBV5-1	TRBJ2-5	.	.	CASSLSFSEETQYF	TGCGCCAGCAGCTTGTCATTTAGCGAAGAGACCCAGTACTTC
TRBV5-1	TRBJ1-3	.	.	CASSLTEGNTIYF	TGCGCCAGCAGCTTGACAGAAGGAAACACCATATATTTT
TRBV5-1	TRBJ1-1	.	TRBD1	CASSKGTGGAMNTEAFF	TGCGCCAGCAGCAAGGGAACAGGGGGAGCAATGAACACTGAAGCTTTCTTT
TRBV6-5	TRBJ2-3	.	.	CASSLKWGTDTQYF	TGTGCCAGCAGTTTGAAGTGGGGTACAGATACGCAGTATTTT
TRBV6-1	TRBJ1-3	.	TRBD1	CASSGQQGAEGNTIYF	TGTGCCAGCAGTGGGCAACAGGGGGCGGAAGGAAACACCATATATTTT
TRBV30	TRBJ2-1	.	.	CAWTLDRYEQFF	TGTGCCTGGACCCTAGACAGATACGAGCAGTTCTTC
TRBV7-8	TRBJ2-7	.	.	CASSRLGEAYEQYF	TGTGCCAGCAGTAGACTAGGGGAGGCCTACGAGCAGTACTTC
TRBV5-1	TRBJ2-5	once	TRBD2	CASRAAGAPRGLQETQYF	TGCGCCAGCAGGGCAGCGGGGGCCCCCCGAGGACTACAAGAGACCCAGTACTTC
TRBV7-9	TRBJ1-2	.	TRBD1	CASSRGTGVNYGYTF	TGTGCCAGCAGCCGGGGGACAGGGGTTAACTATGGCTACACCTTC
TRBV12-5	TRBJ2-2	.	.	CASGRDGGRTGELFF	TGTGCTAGTGGACGGGACGGCGGTAGGACCGGGGAGCTGTTTTTT